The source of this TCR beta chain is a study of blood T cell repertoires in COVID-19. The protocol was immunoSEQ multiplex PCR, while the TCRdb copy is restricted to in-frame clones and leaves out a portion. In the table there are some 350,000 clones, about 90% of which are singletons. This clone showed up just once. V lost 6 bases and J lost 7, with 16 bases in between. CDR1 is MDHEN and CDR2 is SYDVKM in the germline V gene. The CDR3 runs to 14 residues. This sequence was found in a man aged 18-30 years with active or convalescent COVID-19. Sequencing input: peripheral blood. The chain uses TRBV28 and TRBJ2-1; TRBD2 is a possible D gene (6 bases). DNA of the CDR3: TGTGCCAGCAGGACCCGGGGGTCGGGGAATGAGCAGTTCTTC. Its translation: CASRTRGSGNEQFF. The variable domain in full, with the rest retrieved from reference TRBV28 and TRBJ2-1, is DVKVTQSSRYLVKRTGEKVFLECVQDMDHENMFWYRQDPGLGLRLIYFSYDVKMKEKGDIPEGYSVSREKKERFSLILESASTNQTSMYLCASRTRGSGNEQFFGPGTRLTVL.